This TCR beta chain was recorded in a study of identifying expanded T cells in peripheral blood. Study-wide findings and caveats: Roughly 2-week clone count variance significantly increased as total template count grew. Technical replicates showed around 1.2 changed clones; two weeks roughly 18; four weeks 19.

The CDR3 consists of 13 residues. CDR1 and CDR2 (germline): MDHEN, SYDVKM. V dropped 4 bases and J dropped 5 bases, with 9 bases sitting between them. Assay used: immunoSEQ multiplex PCR; TCRdb lists only in-frame clones, some missing. The table has over 75,000 clones, around 89% seen once; the top ten hold roughly 4.2%. No infections or other immune events were documented during collection. In regard to this clone: Its specificity is not known.

The sequence derives from a person aged 18-70 years in good health. The specimen sequenced was blood. The chain combines TRBV28 with TRBJ1-5; D not certain. CDR3 in amino acids: CASSYAEDQPQHF. The CDR3 bases are TGTGCCAGCAGTTACGCAGAAGATCAGCCCCAGCATTTT.